This T cell receptor beta chain comes out of a study of cytomegalovirus exposure and HLA in healthy donors. Study-level information: In a later analysis, it was reported that the roughly 120 validation repertoires had been produced on the same platform as the roughly 610 repertoires belonging to the first cohort.

TCRdb's copy holds only in-frame clones and misses some; the assay was immunoSEQ multiplex PCR. The sample holds about 300,000 clones, approximately 90% seen once. Per germline, CDR1 LNHNV and CDR2 YYDKDF (reference sequence). V gave up 1 base and J gave up 3 bases, with 10 bases separating them. The CDR3 is 14 residues long. Overall study results and limits: First-cohort TCR clusters tended to co-occur in the 130 or so validation repertoires, a later analysis found. Cytomegalovirus status was reportedly diagnosed by the classifier with high specificity and sensitivity. Cytomegalovirus-associated TCR beta chains were listed, numbering 150 to 200.

As for this clone: Its cognate antigen is unknown.

The chain carries TRBV15 and TRBJ2-7, with a weak D call TRBD2 (6 bases). This receptor was taken from a woman aged 18 to 35 in good health and CMV-seronegative. Sequenced: PBMCs. CDR3 nucleotide sequence: TGTGCCACCAGCAGAGGGGACTCAAACTACGAGCAGTACTTC. Residues: CATSRGDSNYEQYF.